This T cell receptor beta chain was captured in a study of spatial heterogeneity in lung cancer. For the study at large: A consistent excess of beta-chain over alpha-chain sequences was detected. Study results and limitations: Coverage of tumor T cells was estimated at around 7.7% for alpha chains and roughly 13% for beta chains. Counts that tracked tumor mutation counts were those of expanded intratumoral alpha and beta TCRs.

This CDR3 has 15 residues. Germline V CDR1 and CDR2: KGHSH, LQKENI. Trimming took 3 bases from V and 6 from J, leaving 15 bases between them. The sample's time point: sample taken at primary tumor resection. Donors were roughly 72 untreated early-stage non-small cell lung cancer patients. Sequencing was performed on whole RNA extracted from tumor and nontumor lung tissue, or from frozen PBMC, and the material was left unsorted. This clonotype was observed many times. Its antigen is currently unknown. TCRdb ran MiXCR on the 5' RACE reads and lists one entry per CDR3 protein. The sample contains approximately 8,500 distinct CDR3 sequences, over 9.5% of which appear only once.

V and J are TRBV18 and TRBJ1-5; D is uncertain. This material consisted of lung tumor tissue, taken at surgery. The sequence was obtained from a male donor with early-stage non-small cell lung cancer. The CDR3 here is CASSPIADVFQPQHF. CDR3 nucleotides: TGTGCCAGCTCACCGATCGCGGATGTATTTCAGCCCCAGCATTTT.